This T cell receptor beta chain came from a study of vaccination and CD4 T cells after COVID-19. Study-level results: Spike mono-reactive status applied to 304 of 307 vaccine-specific clones in convalescent patients.

A word on this clonotype: Its antigen is not identified.

The Oncomine TCR Beta short-read assay sequenced DNA from cultured CD4+ T cells. From cultured CD4+ T cells, genomic DNA was extracted. TCRdb reprocessed the PCR reads via MiXCR and lists one record per CDR3 protein. Altogether 27,000 or so distinct CDR3 sequences are present, around 48% being singletons, with the ten largest covering approximately 6.1%. Sample treatment: roughly nine-day PBMC culture with coronavirus spike peptide pools or control peptides (ViraFEST assay). Each of days 3 and 7 saw half the medium replaced by fresh IL-2 medium. Source material: CD4+ T cells from blood, cultured in vitro. This receptor was obtained from a human donor who had recovered from COVID-19.

The CDR3 spells CASSRAGRGYGYTF. Here the CDR3 DNA reads TGTGCCAGCAGCCGGGCGGGTCGGGGCTATGGCTACACCTTC. The V and J genes are TRBV6-1 and TRBJ1-2; D gene uncertain. V was trimmed by 6 bases and J by 4 bases, leaving 15 bases between them. The CDR3 sequence is 14 residues long. The germline V gene encodes CDR1 MNHNS and CDR2 SASEGT.